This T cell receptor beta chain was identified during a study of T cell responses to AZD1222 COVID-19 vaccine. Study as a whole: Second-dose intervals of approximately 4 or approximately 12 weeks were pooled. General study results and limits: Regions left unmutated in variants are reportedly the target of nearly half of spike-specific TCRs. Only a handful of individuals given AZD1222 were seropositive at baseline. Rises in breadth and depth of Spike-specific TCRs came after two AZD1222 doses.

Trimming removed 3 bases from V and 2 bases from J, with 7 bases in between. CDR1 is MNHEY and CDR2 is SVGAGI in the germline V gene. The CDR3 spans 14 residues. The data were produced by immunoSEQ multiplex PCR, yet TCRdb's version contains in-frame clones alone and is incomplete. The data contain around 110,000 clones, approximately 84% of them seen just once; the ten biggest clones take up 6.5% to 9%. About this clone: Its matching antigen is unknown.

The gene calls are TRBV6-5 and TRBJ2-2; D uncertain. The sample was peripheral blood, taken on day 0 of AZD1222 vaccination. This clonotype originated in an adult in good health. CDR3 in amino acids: CASSYGYNTGELFF. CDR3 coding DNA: TGTGCCAGCAGTTATGGCTATAACACCGGGGAGCTGTTTTTT.